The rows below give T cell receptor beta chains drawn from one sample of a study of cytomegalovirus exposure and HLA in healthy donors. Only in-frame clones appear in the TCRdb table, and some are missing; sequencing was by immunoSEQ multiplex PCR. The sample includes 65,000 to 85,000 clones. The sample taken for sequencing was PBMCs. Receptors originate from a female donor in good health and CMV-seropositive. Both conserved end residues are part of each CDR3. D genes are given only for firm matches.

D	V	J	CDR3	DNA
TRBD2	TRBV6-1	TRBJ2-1	CASSEPAGGYNEQFF	TGTGCCAGCAGTGAGCCAGCGGGAGGGTACAATGAGCAGTTCTTC
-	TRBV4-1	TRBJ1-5	CASSLLPVSNQPQHF	TGCGCCAGCAGCCTTCTACCGGTTAGCAATCAGCCCCAGCATTTT
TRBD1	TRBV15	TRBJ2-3	CATSREQGATDTQYF	TGTGCCACCAGCAGAGAGCAGGGGGCCACAGATACGCAGTATTTT
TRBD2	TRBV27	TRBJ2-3	CASSPGLAGGPTDTQYF	TGTGCCAGCAGCCCAGGCCTAGCGGGGGGGCCCACAGATACGCAGTATTTT
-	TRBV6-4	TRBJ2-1	CASSLLPGDSVNNEQFF	TGTGCCAGCAGCCTTCTACCGGGGGATAGCGTGAACAATGAGCAGTTCTTC
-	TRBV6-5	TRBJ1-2	CASSQTGYGYTF	TGTGCCAGCAGTCAGACAGGCTATGGCTACACCTTC
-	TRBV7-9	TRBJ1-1	CASSKIVGTEAFF	TGTGCCAGCAGTAAAATTGTCGGCACTGAAGCTTTCTTT
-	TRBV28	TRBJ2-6	CASSLLPGASGANVLTF	TGTGCCAGCAGTTTATTGCCGGGAGCATCTGGGGCCAACGTCCTGACTTTC
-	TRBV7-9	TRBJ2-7	CASSLSGGSEQYF	TGTGCCAGCAGCTTATCTGGGGGGAGCGAGCAGTACTTC
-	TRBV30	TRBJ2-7	CAWGLGDEQYF	TGTGCCTGGGGCCTAGGAGACGAGCAGTACTTC
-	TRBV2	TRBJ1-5	CASSGVRGPQHF	TGTGCCAGCAGTGGAGTCCGGGGGCCCCAGCATTTT